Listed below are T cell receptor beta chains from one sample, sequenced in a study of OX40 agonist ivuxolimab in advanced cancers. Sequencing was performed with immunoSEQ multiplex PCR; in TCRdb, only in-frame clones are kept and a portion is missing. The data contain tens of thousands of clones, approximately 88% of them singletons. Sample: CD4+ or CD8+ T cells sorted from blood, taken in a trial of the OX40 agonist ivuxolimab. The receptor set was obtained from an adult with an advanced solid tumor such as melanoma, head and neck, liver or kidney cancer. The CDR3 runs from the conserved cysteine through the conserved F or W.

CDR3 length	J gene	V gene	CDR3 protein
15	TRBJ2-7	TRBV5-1	CASSLPGTGAIEQYF
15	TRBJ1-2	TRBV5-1	CASSLQGEGNYGYTF
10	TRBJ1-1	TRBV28	CAAGGTEAFF
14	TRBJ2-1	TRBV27	CASRVLAGRYEQFF
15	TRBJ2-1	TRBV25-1	CASSRSTSGNNEQFF
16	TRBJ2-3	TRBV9	CASSAGLAPGTDTQYF
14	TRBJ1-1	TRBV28	CASSPAGEFTEAFF
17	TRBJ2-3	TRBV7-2	CASSPTREAAITDTQYF
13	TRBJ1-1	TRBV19	CASSPWREGERVF
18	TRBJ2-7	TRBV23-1	CASSPLQGPFPCSYEQYF
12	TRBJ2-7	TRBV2	CASGEGGSEQYF
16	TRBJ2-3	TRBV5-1	CASSLYRGAVTDTQYF
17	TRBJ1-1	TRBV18	CASSPQLAGASNTEAFF
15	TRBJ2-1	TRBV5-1	CASSLLAGVEYEQFF
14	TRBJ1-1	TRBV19	CASSNRDRVIGAFF
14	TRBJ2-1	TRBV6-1	CASANPGGFNEQFF
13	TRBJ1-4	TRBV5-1	CASSLGQRQKLFF
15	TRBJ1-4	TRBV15	CATSLGGPTNEKLFF
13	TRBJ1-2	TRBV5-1	CASSLMGSYGYTF
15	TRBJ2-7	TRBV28	CASSLPGQGAGEQYF
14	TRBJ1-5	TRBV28	CASSPPTGRSPQHF
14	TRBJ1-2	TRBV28	CASSPGQGPYGYTF
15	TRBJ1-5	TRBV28	CASSTRGGGNQPQHF
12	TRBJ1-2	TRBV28	CASSLQGYGYTF
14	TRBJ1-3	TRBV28	CASSLVESGNTIYF
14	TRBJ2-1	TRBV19	CASSVRGSYNEQFF
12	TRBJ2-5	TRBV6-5	CASRDSAETQYF
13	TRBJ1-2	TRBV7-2	CASSFWAGHGYTF
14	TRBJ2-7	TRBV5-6	CASQLAGGPYEQYF
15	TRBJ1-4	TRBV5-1	CASSDPQGFNEKLFF
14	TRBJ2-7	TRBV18	CASSPQDSSYEQYF
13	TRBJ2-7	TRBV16	CASSWTGDSEQYF
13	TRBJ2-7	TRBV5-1	CASSLEGAYEQYF
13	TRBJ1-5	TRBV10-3	CAISESDGQPQHF
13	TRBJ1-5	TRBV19	CASSIARGQPQHF
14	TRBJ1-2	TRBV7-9	CASSPGQALRGYTF
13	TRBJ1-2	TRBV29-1	CSARGAARGGYTF
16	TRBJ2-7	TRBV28	CASRRTGRSSSYEQYF
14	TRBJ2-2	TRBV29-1	CSVDPNRGTGELFF
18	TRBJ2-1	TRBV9	CASSPRGLAGTPYNEQFF
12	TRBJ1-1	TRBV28	CASSSGGLGAFF
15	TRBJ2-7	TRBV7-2	CASSFGTGGFYEQYF
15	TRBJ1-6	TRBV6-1	CASSAGRQMGSPLHF
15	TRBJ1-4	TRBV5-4	CASSSKGQGGEKLLF
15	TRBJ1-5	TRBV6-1	CASSDWNYGNQPQHF
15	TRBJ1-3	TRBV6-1	CASAPRGVGGDTIYF
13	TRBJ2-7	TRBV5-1	CASSLGDAYEQYF
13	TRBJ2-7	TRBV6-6	CASSYAGLYEQYF
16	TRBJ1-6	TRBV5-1	CASLKRGSRGDSPLHF
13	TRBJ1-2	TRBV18	CASSPQRDYGYTF
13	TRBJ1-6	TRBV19	CASGTANYSPLHF
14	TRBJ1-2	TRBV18	CASSPNAIGSGYTF
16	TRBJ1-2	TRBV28	CASSTGQGVTNYGYTF